Each of the 8 T cell receptor beta chains below was sequenced from the same sample in a study of beta chain features in type 1 diabetes. These TCRs' antigens remain unknown. Study observations and caveats: TCRB CDR3 length was moderately but significantly reduced in all four CD4+ subsets of Type 1 diabetes patients.

Sequenced material consisted of expressed TCRB transcripts (all of the isolated RNA was reverse transcribed). Sequencing was performed with immunoSEQ multiplex PCR; in TCRdb, only in-frame clones are kept and a portion is missing. The data hold 300,000 or so clones, with 9.3% observed a single time. Sequencing used central memory CD4+ T cells from blood. The source is a man in his thirties or forties with type 1 diabetes.

The rearrangement links TRBV25-1 to TRBJ1-1; TRBD1 might be the D (6 bases). V was shortened by 5 bases and J by 2 bases, with 9 bases between the two germline ends. CDR3 size: 13 residues. Germline V gene sequence: CDR1 MGHDK, CDR2 SYGVNS. In DNA form, the CDR3 reads TGTGCCAGCAGTCTGACAGGTAACACTGAAGCTTTCTTT. It yields the protein CASSLTGNTEAFF.

This chain connects TRBV11-2 to TRBJ2-6; D not certain. Trimming left V 4 bases short and J 4 bases short, with 8 bases between. This CDR3 is built from 14 residues. Germline V lookup: CDR1 SGHAT, CDR2 FQNNGV. The CDR3 nucleotides read TGTGCCAGCAGCTATGGTCCAGGGGCCAACGTCCTGACTTTC. It translates to CASSYGPGANVLTF.

The chain links TRBV4-3 to TRBJ1-4; D unresolved. There are 15 residues in the CDR3. Between the trimmed V and J ends, which lost 1 base and 0 bases, there was a span of 6 bases. The germline V gene has CDR1 LGHNA and CDR2 YSLEER. The CDR3 sequence: CASSQGGSTNEKLFF. The DNA for the CDR3 is TGCGCCAGCAGCCAAGGAGGGTCAACTAATGAAAAACTGTTTTTT.

Many counts were recorded for this clone. The chain carries TRBV19 and TRBJ1-2; no definite D call. There are 16 residues in the CDR3. Trimming cost V 7 bases and J 4 bases, with 22 bases left between them. CDR1 and CDR2 (germline): LNHDA, SQIVND (reference sequence). The CDR3 loop is CASTELFGVTAYGYTF. CDR3 sequence (DNA): TGTGCCAGTACGGAATTATTTGGGGTTACGGCCTATGGCTACACCTTC.

Many counts were recorded for this clone. CDR3 amino acids: CASSLDQGGNSPLHF. CDR3 nucleotide sequence: TGTGCCAGCAGCTTAGATCAGGGAGGTAATTCACCCCTCCACTTT. The chain employs TRBV7-2 and TRBJ1-6; tentatively, D is TRBD1 (5 bases). Germline V gives CDR1 SGHTA, CDR2 FQGNSA. Trimming took off 1 base at V and 6 bases at J, with 10 bases between the two ends. This CDR3 has 15 amino acids.

The chain combines TRBV6-1 with TRBJ1-2; 8 bases line up with TRBD1. CDR3 length: 13 amino acids. The V gene end was trimmed by 8 bases and the J gene end by 3 bases; junction bases not matched to a gene: 5. The germline V gene has CDR1 MNHNS and CDR2 SASEGT. CDR3 amino acids: CASRTGIHYGYTF. The CDR3 DNA is TGTGCCAGCCGGACAGGGATTCACTATGGCTACACCTTC.

The chain has TRBV6-5 and TRBJ2-1, with 8 bases lining up with TRBD2. J was trimmed by 9 bases and V by 0 bases; bases with no gene match: 10. Per germline, CDR1 MNHEY and CDR2 SVGAGI. This CDR3 has 16 amino acids. DNA of the CDR3: TGTGCCAGCAGTTACTCTAGGCCTAGCGGGCAAGGTGAGCAGTTCTTC. Translated, it gives CASSYSRPSGQGEQFF.

The chain joins TRBV27 to TRBJ2-5, with D unclear. The germline gives CDR1 MNHEY, CDR2 SMNVEV (reference sequence). V was shortened by 5 bases and J by 8 bases, with 15 bases between the two germline ends. The CDR3 covers 13 residues. CDR3 nucleotide sequence: TGTGCCAGCAGTCACTACCCGACCGGCACCCAGTACTTC. Its protein is CASSHYPTGTQYF.